The present T cell receptor beta chain was sequenced within a study of persistence of HIV-infected CD4 T cells. Study details: Median time on suppressive ART was over six years.

This was the immunoSEQ version 4 assay in survey mode. Produced via immunoSEQ multiplex PCR; TCRdb's table is partial and in-frame only. The table lists under 20,000 clones, around 78% of them singletons. The stimulus was lysate of CMV-infected fibroblasts, approximately 9.7 ug/mL. Responding CD4+ T cells were sorted by upregulation of both CD40 ligand and CD69. About this clone itself: Its antigen is still unknown.

Germline loops: CDR1 SEHNR, CDR2 FQNEAQ (reference sequence). Losses at the gene ends were 5 bases for V and 4 bases for J; bases not matched to a gene: 9. CDR3 length: 17 amino acids. This TCR was recovered from an adult man with HIV who was CMV-seropositive. This rearrangement joins TRBV7-9 to TRBJ2-1; 12 bases fit TRBD2. The sample consisted of CD4+ T cells sorted from PBMCs after 18-hour stimulation, taken from a patient who received antiretroviral therapy. In DNA form, the CDR3 reads TGTGCCAGCAGCCTCAGACTAGCGGGGGCCAATTACAATGAGCAGTTCTTC. Translated, it gives CASSLRLAGANYNEQFF. Full variable domain (rest looked up from reference TRBV7-9 and TRBJ2-1): DTGVSQNPRHKITKRGQNVTFRCDPISEHNRLYWYRQTLGQGPEFLTYFQNEAQLEKSRLLSDRFSAERPKGSFSTLEIQRTEQGDSAMYLCASSLRLAGANYNEQFFGPGTRLTVL.